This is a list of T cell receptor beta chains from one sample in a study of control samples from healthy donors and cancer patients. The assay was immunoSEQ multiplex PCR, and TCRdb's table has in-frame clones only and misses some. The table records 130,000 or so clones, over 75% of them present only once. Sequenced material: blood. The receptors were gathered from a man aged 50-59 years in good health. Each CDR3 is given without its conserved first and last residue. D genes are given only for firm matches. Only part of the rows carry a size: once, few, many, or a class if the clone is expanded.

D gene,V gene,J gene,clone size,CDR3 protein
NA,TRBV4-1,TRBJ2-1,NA,ASSQDWLGVYNEQF
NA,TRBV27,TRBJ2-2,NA,ASSLWGRGGGPVGELF
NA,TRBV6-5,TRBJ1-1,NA,ASNFQENTEAF
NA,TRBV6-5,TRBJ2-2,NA,ASSYRQITGELF
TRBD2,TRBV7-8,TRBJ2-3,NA,ASSLEGVRASGPTDTQY
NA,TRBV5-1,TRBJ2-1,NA,ASSLDGDSYNEQF
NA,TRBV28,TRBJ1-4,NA,ASRLGLSNEKLF
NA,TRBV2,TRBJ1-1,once,ATQGPAGAETEAF
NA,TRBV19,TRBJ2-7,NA,ASSVQGGSYEQY
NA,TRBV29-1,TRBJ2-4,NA,SVVRNIQY
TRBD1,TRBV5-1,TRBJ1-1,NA,ASSPTGTVATEAF
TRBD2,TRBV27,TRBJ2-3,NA,ASSLWAGGLTDTQY
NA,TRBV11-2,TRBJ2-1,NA,ASSFPQF
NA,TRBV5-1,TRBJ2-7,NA,ASSPGLLNSYEQY
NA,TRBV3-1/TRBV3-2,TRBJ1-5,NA,ASSQGVAGNQPQH
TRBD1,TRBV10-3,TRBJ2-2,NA,AISGTGGDTGELF